This record concerns one T cell receptor beta chain sequence. Using its own MiXCR run on the 5' RACE reads, TCRdb lists one record per CDR3 protein. The sample yields hundreds of thousands of distinct CDR3 sequences, roughly an eighth seen once. These data belong to a study of identical twins. J lost 7 bases, V lost 9 bases, and 9 bases had no gene match. Germline CDR1 is SGHKS and CDR2 is YYEKEE (reference sequence). The CDR3 has 13 residues. This sample also belongs to another study, concerning yellow fever vaccine responses in identical twins. That report adds: Twins' vaccine T cell response reportedly seemed partly convergent, partly personalized.

Material: PBMCs. The source of this sequence is a young woman in good health. The rearrangement links TRBV5-5 to TRBJ2-1, with 8 bases that match TRBD2. This CDR3 is CATGGPGGNEQFF. DNA for the CDR3: TGTGCCACCGGGGGGCCGGGAGGGAATGAGCAGTTCTTC. Full variable domain (rest looked up from reference TRBV5-5 and TRBJ2-1): DAGVTQSPTHLIKTRGQQVTLRCSPISGHKSVSWYQQVLGQGPQFIFQYYEKEERGRGNFPDRFSARQFPNYSSELNVNALLLGDSALYLCATGGPGGNEQFFGPGTRLTVL.